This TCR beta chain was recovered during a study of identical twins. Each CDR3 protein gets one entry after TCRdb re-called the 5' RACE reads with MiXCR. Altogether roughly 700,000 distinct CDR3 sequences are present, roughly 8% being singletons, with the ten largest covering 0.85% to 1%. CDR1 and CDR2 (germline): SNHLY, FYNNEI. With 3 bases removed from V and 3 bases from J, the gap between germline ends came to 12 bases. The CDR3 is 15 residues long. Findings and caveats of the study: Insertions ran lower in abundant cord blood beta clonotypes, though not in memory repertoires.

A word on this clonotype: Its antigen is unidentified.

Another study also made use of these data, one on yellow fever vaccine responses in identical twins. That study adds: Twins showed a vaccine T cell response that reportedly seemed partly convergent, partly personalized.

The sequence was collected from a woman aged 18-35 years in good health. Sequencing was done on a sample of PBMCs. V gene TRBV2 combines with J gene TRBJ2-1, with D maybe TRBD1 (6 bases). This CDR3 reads CASSDSGVGYNEQFF. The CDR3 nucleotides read TGTGCCAGCAGTGACTCAGGGGTAGGCTACAATGAGCAGTTCTTC.